This T cell receptor beta chain was found in a study of T cell responses to AZD1222 COVID-19 vaccine. Study-level findings and limits: A mostly white British donor set with more females was recruited, and clonal diversity was possibly underestimated.

The V end lost 5 bases, the J end lost 2 bases, and 13 bases lay between the germline ends. Looked up from germline, CDR1 is SGHVS and CDR2 is FNYEAQ. The CDR3 sequence is 15 residues long. A word on this clone: Its antigen is still unknown.

Method: immunoSEQ multiplex PCR; TCRdb's copy keeps in-frame clones and lacks some. The table lists approximately 150,000 clones, around nine tenths of them singletons, with roughly 2.8% in the top ten. This TCR was sampled from an adult in good health. This material consisted of peripheral blood, taken on day 0 of AZD1222 vaccination. V and J are TRBV7-6 and TRBJ1-5; maybe TRBD1 (5 bases). The CDR3 protein is CASSPDEGGNQPQHF. The CDR3 bases are TGTGCCAGCAGCCCCGACGAAGGGGGCAATCAGCCCCAGCATTTT.